The 27 T cell receptor beta chains below were found in one sample sequenced in a study of OX40 agonist ivuxolimab in advanced cancers. Method: immunoSEQ multiplex PCR; TCRdb's copy keeps in-frame clones and lacks some. This table holds around 60,000 clones, 87% found once. The sample in question was CD4+ or CD8+ T cells sorted from blood, obtained in a trial of the OX40 agonist ivuxolimab. These TCRs come from an adult with an advanced solid tumor such as melanoma, head and neck, liver or kidney cancer.

On this clone: At one boundary the junction diverges from the germline segment, which might be a read error. DNA of the CDR3: TGTGCCAGCAGTTACAGAGGGACACAACTGCTCTTT. Its translation: CASSYRGTQLLF. The rearrangement joins TRBV6-6 to TRBJ1-1; tentatively, D is TRBD1 (6 bases). Germline CDR1 reads MNHNY; CDR2 reads SVGAGI (reference sequence). The CDR3 sequence is 12 residues long.

The chain recombines TRBV5-3 with TRBJ2-7, with D maybe TRBD1 (7 bases). TRBV5-3 qualifies as an ORF whose function is uncertain. This CDR3 spans 17 amino acids. The V end lost 0 bases, the J end lost 7 bases, and 23 bases lay between the germline ends. CDR3 sequence: CARSLEAKTGSRGEQYF. CDR3 sequence (DNA): TGTGCCAGAAGCTTGGAAGCGAAGACAGGGTCCCGGGGGGAGCAGTACTTC.

V and J are TRBV6-5 and TRBJ2-3, with 8 bases matching TRBD2. The CDR3 spans 14 residues. The V gene end was trimmed by 6 bases and the J gene end by 4 bases; junction bases not matched to a gene: 6. Per germline, CDR1 MNHEY and CDR2 SVGAGI. The CDR3 coding sequence is TGTGCCAGCAGCCCGGGACTAGGCGCAGATACGCAGTATTTT. This gives the protein CASSPGLGADTQYF.

The chain carries TRBV5-5 and TRBJ2-7; D gene ambiguous. The V and J ends lost 4 bases and 3 bases respectively, with 5 bases between them. Germline V gives CDR1 SGHKS, CDR2 YYEKEE (reference sequence). This CDR3 contains 11 residues. As DNA, the CDR3 is TGTGCCAGCAGCACGCACTACGAGCAGTACTTC. This gives the protein CASSTHYEQYF.

The chain recombines TRBV28 with TRBJ2-7, with 7 bases lining up with TRBD2. The CDR3 sequence is 15 residues long. Germline V gene lookup returns CDR1 MDHEN and CDR2 SYDVKM. Germline trimming cut 4 bases from V and 7 bases from J; bases unmatched to any gene: 13. CDR3: CASSSSGGPQIEQYF. CDR3 nucleotides: TGTGCCAGCAGTTCCTCGGGGGGACCGCAAATTGAGCAGTACTTC.

CDR3 protein: CASSPPGGGGYTF. CDR3 nucleotides: TGTGCCAGCAGCCCACCGGGTGGGGGTGGCTACACCTTC. The chain employs TRBV11-2 and TRBJ1-2; perhaps TRBD1 as D (5 bases). Looked up from germline, CDR1 is SGHAT and CDR2 is FQNNGV. The CDR3 totals 13 residues. Between the trimmed V and J ends, which lost 5 bases and 7 bases, there was a span of 14 bases.

This sequence joins TRBV15 and TRBJ2-2; tentatively, D is TRBD1 (5 bases). The CDR3 has 17 amino acids. CDR1 and CDR2 from the germline V gene are LNHNV and YYDKDF (reference sequence). Trimming removed 2 bases from V and 4 bases from J, with 17 bases in between. Written as DNA, the CDR3 is TGTGCCACCAGCAGAAGGGATATGGGGCTGAGCACCGGGGAGCTGTTTTTT. Encoded protein: CATSRRDMGLSTGELFF.

J is TRBJ2-3 and V is TRBV30; weak D call: TRBD2 (6 bases). Germline V gives CDR1 GTSNPN, CDR2 SVGIG (reference sequence). Trimming pared 2 bases from V and 6 bases from J, leaving 18 bases between. The CDR3 loop spans 15 amino acids. The CDR3 nucleotides read TGTGCCTGGAGTTCACCGGGACTCATGCGGGATACGCAGTATTTT. Amino acid sequence: CAWSSPGLMRDTQYF.

V gene TRBV6-1 combines with J gene TRBJ1-2, with 7 bases aligning to TRBD1. J was trimmed by 4 bases and V by 6 bases; bases with no gene match: 5. Germline CDR1 is MNHNS and CDR2 is SASEGT. CDR3 length equals 13 residues. CDR3 sequence: CASSQGQSYGYTF. In DNA, the CDR3 is TGTGCCAGCAGCCAGGGACAGAGCTATGGCTACACCTTC.

The V gene is TRBV11-2, the J gene TRBJ2-3; D may be TRBD2 (5 bases). CDR3 length: 17 residues. In germline, CDR1 is SGHAT, CDR2 FQNNGV. Trimming removed 5 bases from V and 1 base from J, with 19 bases in between. The CDR3 DNA follows: TGTGCCAGCAGCCGTGTCGAGCGTGGGAGTGGCACAGATACGCAGTATTTT. This gives the protein CASSRVERGSGTDTQYF.

The J gene is TRBJ1-5, the V gene TRBV5-8, with D perhaps matching TRBD1 (5 bases). The CDR3 spans 17 residues. V gave up 1 base and J gave up 2 bases, with 16 bases separating them. Germline CDR1 SGHTS, CDR2 YDEGEE. This CDR3 is CASSLWLGVGGNQPQHF. CDR3 bases: TGTGCCAGCAGCTTGTGGTTGGGGGTAGGTGGCAATCAGCCCCAGCATTTT. The full variable domain, with the rest looked up from reference TRBV5-8 and TRBJ1-5, is EAGVTQSPTHLIKTRGQQATLRCSPISGHTSVYWYQQALGLGLQFLLWYDEGEERNRGNFPPRFSGRQFPNYSSELNVNALELEDSALYLCASSLWLGVGGNQPQHFGDGTRLSIL.

Only one count was recorded for this clone. The V gene is TRBV19, the J gene TRBJ1-5, with a tentative D call TRBD1 (6 bases). V lost 7 bases to trimming and J lost 3 bases, with 16 bases between them. The CDR3 runs 15 residues. Per the germline V gene, CDR1 is LNHDA and CDR2 is SQIVND (reference sequence). CDR3 region: CASMGSDRYNQPQHF. CDR3 bases: TGTGCCAGTATGGGATCGGACAGATACAATCAGCCCCAGCATTTT.

This chain links TRBV21-1 with TRBJ2-7; TRBD2 is the table's D call and was not checked against the DNA. TRBV21-1 is labeled a pseudogene. The CDR3 covers 16 residues. CDR3 sequence (DNA): TGTGCCAGCAGCAAGGTCATGAGCGGAGGAGCCTACGAGCAGTACTTC. Amino acids: CASSKVMSGGAYEQYF.

The chain joins TRBV15 to TRBJ2-1; possibly TRBD2 for D (5 bases). V was shortened by 3 bases and J by 2 bases, with 8 bases between the two germline ends. There are 14 residues in the CDR3. CDR1 is LNHNV, CDR2 YYDKDF, per germline (reference sequence). As DNA, the CDR3 is TGTGCCACCAGCAGGTCGGGGACCTACAATGAGCAGTTCTTC. Translation: CATSRSGTYNEQFF.

The gene calls are TRBV28 and TRBJ2-7; perhaps TRBD2 as D (6 bases). CDR1 is MDHEN, CDR2 SYDVKM, per germline. The length of the CDR3 is 14 residues. Trimming took 6 bases from V and 2 from J, leaving 14 bases between them. DNA of the CDR3: TGTGCCAGCAGATCGCGGGATACGGCCTACGAGCAGTACTTC. Translating it yields CASRSRDTAYEQYF.

This clone was seen once. The chain couples TRBV7-2 to TRBJ2-3; no reliable D call. Trimming removed 4 bases at V and 3 bases at J, with 17 bases between. Germline CDR1 SGHTA, CDR2 FQGNSA. This CDR3 region has 16 residues. CDR3: CASSSVSLRVTDTQYF. CDR3 bases: TGTGCCAGCAGCTCAGTCTCATTGAGAGTGACAGATACGCAGTATTTT.

The rearrangement links TRBV28 to TRBJ2-1, with D unclear. Germline V gene sequence: CDR1 MDHEN, CDR2 SYDVKM. The CDR3 has 14 residues. Trimming took off 5 bases at V and 1 base at J, with 9 bases between the two ends. The CDR3 is CASSLFGSYNEQFF. CDR3 in DNA: TGTGCCAGCAGTCTATTTGGGTCCTACAATGAGCAGTTCTTC.

The chain joins TRBV19 to TRBJ1-5; possibly TRBD1 for D (5 bases). Germline V gene sequence: CDR1 LNHDA, CDR2 SQIVND (reference sequence). CDR3 size: 13 residues. Between the trimmed V and J ends, which lost 5 bases and 7 bases, there was a span of 12 bases. The CDR3 region is CASSLLGTQPQHF. The DNA for the CDR3 is TGTGCCAGTAGTTTATTAGGGACCCAGCCCCAGCATTTT.

V gene TRBV5-6 combines with J gene TRBJ2-1, with no clear D. CDR1 is SGHDT and CDR2 is YYEEEE in the germline V gene. V gave up 1 base and J gave up 3 bases, with 2 bases separating them. The CDR3 covers 12 residues. The CDR3 loop is CASSLNYNEQFF. CDR3 DNA: TGTGCCAGCAGCTTGAACTACAATGAGCAGTTCTTC.

The chain's CDR3 is CATRRDTQYEKLFF. In DNA, the CDR3 is TGTGCCACGAGACGGGACACTCAATATGAAAAACTGTTTTTT. This chain uses TRBV15 with TRBJ1-4; a possible D gene is TRBD1 (6 bases). The CDR3 is 14 amino acids. Germline CDR1 is LNHNV and CDR2 is YYDKDF (reference sequence). Trimming took 9 bases from V and 6 from J, leaving 17 bases between them.

The V and J genes are TRBV11-2 and TRBJ1-1; 8 bases agree with TRBD1. Germline-derived CDR1 and CDR2 are SGHAT and FQNNGV. CDR3 length: 16 amino acids. The V gene end was trimmed by 5 bases and the J gene end by 1 base; junction bases not matched to a gene: 9. The CDR3 is CASSQSLGQANTEAFF. In DNA, the CDR3 is TGTGCCAGCAGCCAGTCCCTGGGACAGGCGAACACTGAAGCTTTCTTT.

This rearrangement joins TRBV5-6 to TRBJ1-2; D uncertain. Germline V gives CDR1 SGHDT, CDR2 YYEEEE. The CDR3 is 13 residues long. V was pared by 0 bases and J by 4 bases, with 7 bases between. DNA of the CDR3: TGTGCCAGCAGCTTGGCAGGCCCCTATGGCTACACCTTC. It yields the protein CASSLAGPYGYTF. The full variable domain, completed using reference TRBV5-6 and TRBJ1-2, is DAGVTQSPTHLIKTRGQQVTLRCSPKSGHDTVSWYQQALGQGPQFIFQYYEEEERQRGNFPDRFSGHQFPNYSSELNVNALLLGDSALYLCASSLAGPYGYTFGSGTRLTVV.

This rearrangement joins TRBV19 to TRBJ2-3; TRBD2 agrees at 7 bases. V was clipped by 7 bases and J by 4 bases; unmatched bases: 5. This CDR3 spans 13 amino acids. Per germline, CDR1 LNHDA and CDR2 SQIVND (reference sequence). The CDR3 DNA reads TGTGCCAGTACCGGGAGGCAGCCAGATACGCAGTATTTT. It is translated as CASTGRQPDTQYF.

The rearrangement links TRBV19 to TRBJ2-1; possible D gene TRBD2, 6 bases. The CDR3 extends over 14 amino acids. V lost 5 bases to trimming and J lost 9 bases, with 17 bases between them. CDR1 LNHDA and CDR2 SQIVND come from the germline V gene (reference sequence). The CDR3 protein is CASSSSGTAIEQFF. DNA of the CDR3: TGTGCCAGTAGTTCCTCCGGGACTGCGATTGAGCAGTTCTTC.

This chain uses TRBV28 with TRBJ1-3; 9 positions agree with TRBD1. V dropped 6 bases and J dropped 3; count of bases not matched to a gene: 6. The germline V gene encodes CDR1 MDHEN and CDR2 SYDVKM. The CDR3 covers 15 residues. Written as DNA, the CDR3 is TGTGCCAGCAGGAAACAGGGGGCGCTTGGAAACACCATATATTTT. Protein sequence: CASRKQGALGNTIYF. The full variable domain, rest sourced from reference TRBV28 and TRBJ1-3, is DVKVTQSSRYLVKRTGEKVFLECVQDMDHENMFWYRQDPGLGLRLIYFSYDVKMKEKGDIPEGYSVSREKKERFSLILESASTNQTSMYLCASRKQGALGNTIYFGEGSWLTVV.

The CDR3 sequence: CASSDRGRVEQYF. CDR3 coding DNA: TGTGCCAGTTCGGACAGGGGGCGGGTCGAGCAGTACTTC. This chain uses TRBV19 with TRBJ2-7; 11 nucleotides agree with TRBD1. Germline V gene sequence: CDR1 LNHDA, CDR2 SQIVND (reference sequence). The CDR3 extends over 13 amino acids. After removal of 8 bases from V and 6 bases from J, the junction contained 6 bases not matched to a gene.

Only one count was recorded for this clone. J is TRBJ2-6 and V is TRBV27; 7 bases map to TRBD2. This CDR3 spans 17 amino acids. The V gene's germline CDR1 is MNHEY and CDR2 SMNVEV (reference sequence). The V segment lost 0 bases and the J segment 1 base; nucleotides outside the gene matches: 3. Written as DNA, the CDR3 is TGTGCCAGCAGTTTATCGGGAGGGGCGTCTGGGGCCAACGTCCTGACTTTC. It encodes CASSLSGGASGANVLTF.